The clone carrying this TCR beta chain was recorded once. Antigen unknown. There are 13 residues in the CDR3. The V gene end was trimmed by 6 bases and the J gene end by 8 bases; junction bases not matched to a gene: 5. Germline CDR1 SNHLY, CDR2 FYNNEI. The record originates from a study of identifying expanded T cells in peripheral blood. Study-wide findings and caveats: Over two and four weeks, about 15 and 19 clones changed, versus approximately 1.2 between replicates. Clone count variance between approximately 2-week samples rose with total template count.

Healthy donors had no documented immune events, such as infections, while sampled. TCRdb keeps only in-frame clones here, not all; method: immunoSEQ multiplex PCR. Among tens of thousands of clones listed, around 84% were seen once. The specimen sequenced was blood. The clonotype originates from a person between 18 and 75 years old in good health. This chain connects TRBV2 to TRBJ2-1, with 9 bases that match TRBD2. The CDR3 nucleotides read TGTGCCAGCAGAGTAGCGGGGGAACATGAGCAGTTCTTC. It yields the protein CASRVAGEHEQFF.